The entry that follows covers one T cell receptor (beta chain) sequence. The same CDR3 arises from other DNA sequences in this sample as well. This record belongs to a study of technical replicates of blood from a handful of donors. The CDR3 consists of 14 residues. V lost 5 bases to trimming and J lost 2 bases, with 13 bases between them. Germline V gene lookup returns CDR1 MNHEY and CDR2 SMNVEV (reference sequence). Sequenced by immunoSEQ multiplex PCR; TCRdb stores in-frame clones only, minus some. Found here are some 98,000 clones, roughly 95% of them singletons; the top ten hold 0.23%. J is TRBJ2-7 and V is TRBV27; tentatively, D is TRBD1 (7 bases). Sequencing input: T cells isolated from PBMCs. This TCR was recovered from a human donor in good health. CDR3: CASSLQGGPYEQYF. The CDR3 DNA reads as TGTGCCAGCAGTCTTCAGGGGGGTCCCTACGAGCAGTACTTC.